The rows below give T cell receptor beta chains drawn from one sample of a study of T cell responses to AZD1222 COVID-19 vaccine. Sequencing was performed with immunoSEQ multiplex PCR; in TCRdb, only in-frame clones are kept and a portion is missing. The sample contains about 100,000 clones, about 86% of which appear only once. The specimen was peripheral blood, collected on day 0 of AZD1222 vaccination. These receptors all come from an adult in good health. Each CDR3 is given without its conserved first and last residue.

j_gene	v_gene	CDR3aa
TRBJ2-7	TRBV5-1	ASSLGQVDYEQY
TRBJ2-3	TRBV7-2	ASSRSPGRAADTQY
TRBJ1-4	TRBV14	ASSQIFGEKLF
TRBJ1-2	TRBV29-1	SVELSTANYGYT
TRBJ2-7	TRBV7-2	ASSSPGQGRYEQY
TRBJ1-2	TRBV3-1/TRBV3-2	ASSPWGGRADDYGYT
TRBJ1-5	TRBV5-1	ASSLSGDTHQPQH
TRBJ1-1	TRBV7-3	ASSLMMNTEAF
TRBJ1-6	TRBV30	AWSVGGTSNSPLH
TRBJ2-5	TRBV9	ASSVGGEWETQY
TRBJ1-1	TRBV6-2/TRBV6-3	ASSYRVWVTEAF
TRBJ2-1	TRBV7-6	ASSLAGSHNEQF
TRBJ2-7	TRBV11-2	ASRTGPSSSYEQY
TRBJ1-4	TRBV4-3	ASSQHPDTSNEKLF
TRBJ1-5	TRBV19	ATTRRDNQPQH
TRBJ1-1	TRBV12-3/TRBV12-4	ASSLAGGKAF
TRBJ1-1	TRBV6-5	ASSRQGLNTEAF
TRBJ2-3	TRBV5-8	ASSFTSSDTQY
TRBJ1-5	TRBV6-5	ASRGTGSRNQPQH
TRBJ1-5	TRBV6-1	ASSEAGVGGAQH
TRBJ1-5	TRBV19	ASSIAGGWAVQPQH
TRBJ1-5	TRBV2	ASSQSTTSQPQH
TRBJ1-2	TRBV18	ASSPPAGANYGYT
TRBJ2-3	TRBV4-3	ASSQDRGDTQY
TRBJ1-3	TRBV7-9	ASSLQILEGSGNTIY
TRBJ1-5	TRBV19	ASSKGQGAQPQH
TRBJ1-2	TRBV29-1	SVKRTGYGYT
TRBJ1-2	TRBV4-1	ASSLNPPLDRGGYT